This entry features one TCR beta chain sequence. This sample is part of a study of blood T cell repertoires in COVID-19. Germline V gene lookup returns CDR1 SEHNR and CDR2 FQNEAQ (reference sequence). V was clipped by 0 bases and J by 3 bases, with 14 bases between them. The CDR3 sequence is 16 residues long. The table came from immunoSEQ multiplex PCR; TCRdb's copy has only in-frame clones and leaves some out. The profile covers roughly 75,000 clones, with around 79% appearing a single time and approximately 10% taken by the ten largest. The chain links TRBV7-9 to TRBJ1-1; D gene uncertain. This sequence was found in a man aged 50-59 years with acute or convalescent COVID-19. Sequenced input: peripheral blood. The CDR3 sequence is CASSLARELRYTEAFF. The CDR3 region has the DNA TGTGCCAGCAGCTTAGCTCGTGAGCTCCGGTACACTGAAGCTTTCTTT. Supplemented by reference TRBV7-9 and TRBJ1-1, the full variable domain reads DTGVSQNPRHKITKRGQNVTFRCDPISEHNRLYWYRQTLGQGPEFLTYFQNEAQLEKSRLLSDRFSAERPKGSFSTLEIQRTEQGDSAMYLCASSLARELRYTEAFFGQGTRLTVV.